This T cell receptor (beta chain) was found in a study of regulatory T cells in long-lasting Graves disease. Indicated time point: persistent/refractory GD, antithyroid drugs over 5 years with positive TRAb. Researchers made the TCR library from RNA that was extracted from PBMCs. Sequencing libraries for TCR beta were prepared with iRepertoire HTBI primers and Arm-PCR of CDR3 regions. Original methodology: The identification of 60 or so TRBV and some 13 TRBJ segments was made across samples. TCRdb ran MiXCR on the multiplex PCR reads and lists one entry per CDR3 protein. TCRdb's processing, not the study's, gives the V and J calls here. Here the sample spans roughly 450,000 distinct CDR3 sequences, 23% being singletons. CDR1 is PRHDT, CDR2 FYEKMQ, per germline (reference sequence). CDR3 size: 20 residues. V dropped 5 bases and J dropped 0; count of bases not matched to a gene: 12.

This clonotype originated in a female donor with Graves disease. This rearrangement joins TRBV13 to TRBJ2-2, with 13 bases fitting TRBD2. The sequencing here drew on peripheral blood mononuclear cells (PBMCs), taken when the disease was refractory, from a patient treated with antithyroid drugs. CDR3 amino acids: CASSPLGLAGPSANTGELFF. The CDR3 bases are TGTGCCAGCAGCCCCTTGGGACTAGCGGGACCATCCGCGAACACCGGGGAGCTGTTTTTT.